This paragraph covers one TCR beta chain sequence. This specimen belongs to a study of cytotoxic CD8 clonotypes in ibrutinib-treated CLL. Sequencing used immunoSEQ multiplex PCR; TCRdb keeps in-frame clones, though not all of them. Seen here are 150,000 to 200,000 clones, roughly 86% observed once, and the top ten hold roughly 1.9%. V gave up 0 bases and J gave up 2 bases; unmatched junction bases: 6. This CDR3 contains 16 residues. Germline CDR1 SGHRS, CDR2 YFSETQ. Sequencing used PBMCs, obtained after 12 months of ibrutinib treatment. The chain is built from TRBV5-1 and TRBJ2-3, with 7 bases fitting TRBD2. The sequence came from a human donor with chronic lymphocytic leukemia. The CDR3 nucleotides are TGCGCCAGCAGCTTGGGATGGCGGGAGTACACAGATACGCAGTATTTT. This sequence encodes CASSLGWREYTDTQYF. The whole variable domain, remainder taken from reference TRBV5-1 and TRBJ2-3, is KAGVTQTPRYLIKTRGQQVTLSCSPISGHRSVSWYQQTPGQGLQFLFEYFSETQRNKGNFPGRFSGRQFSNSRSEMNVSTLELGDSALYLCASSLGWREYTDTQYFGPGTRLTVL.